The 22 T cell receptor beta chains reported below all come from one sample, sequenced in a study of PD-1 blockade in classical Hodgkin lymphoma. Every patient had relapsed following autologous stem cell transplantation, and cohorts differed in brentuximab vedotin exposure. Using immunoSEQ multiplex PCR, the repertoire was profiled, and TCRdb retains in-frame clones only, with some absent. The profile covers about 97,000 clones, with 65% to 85% appearing a single time and about 12% taken by the ten largest. This material consisted of peripheral blood mononuclear cells (PBMCs), taken at baseline. The receptors stem from a human donor with classical Hodgkin lymphoma.

This chain joins TRBV5-1 and TRBJ2-1; D is uncertain. This CDR3 has 14 amino acids. V lost 3 bases, J lost 8 bases, and 15 bases lay in between. CDR1 and CDR2 from the germline V gene are SGHRS and YFSETQ. CDR3 DNA: TGCGCCAGCAGCTGGGTTCACCTTCGAGATGAGCAGTTCTTC. Residues: CASSWVHLRDEQFF. The variable domain in full, completed from reference TRBV5-1 and TRBJ2-1, reads KAGVTQTPRYLIKTRGQQVTLSCSPISGHRSVSWYQQTPGQGLQFLFEYFSETQRNKGNFPGRFSGRQFSNSRSEMNVSTLELGDSALYLCASSWVHLRDEQFFGPGTRLTVL.

The chain recombines TRBV5-1 with TRBJ2-7; 10 nucleotides match TRBD2. Per germline, CDR1 SGHRS and CDR2 YFSETQ. V lost 7 bases and J lost 0; bases outside the gene matches: 4. The CDR3 extends over 14 amino acids. Written as DNA, the CDR3 is TGCGCCAGCGCACCTAGCGGGAGCTCCTACGAGCAGTACTTC. Translation gives CASAPSGSSYEQYF.

The chain recombines TRBV7-9 with TRBJ1-2; 8 nucleotides agree with TRBD1. The J segment lost 4 bases and the V segment lost 5 bases, leaving 3 bases of the junction unmatched. This CDR3 region has 13 residues. The germline gives CDR1 SEHNR, CDR2 FQNEAQ (reference sequence). The CDR3 here is CASSLGQGYGYTF. In nucleotides, the CDR3 is TGTGCCAGCAGCCTAGGACAGGGCTATGGCTACACCTTC.

The CDR3 is CASSLDGTPGRDTQYF. CDR3 in DNA: TGCGCCAGCAGCTTGGATGGGACTCCGGGGAGGGATACGCAGTATTTT. V is TRBV5-1 and J is TRBJ2-3; TRBD2 might be the D (6 bases). Germline assignment: CDR1 SGHRS and CDR2 YFSETQ. V lost 0 bases and J 6 bases, leaving 17 bases between the germline ends. The CDR3 is made up of 16 amino acids.

This clone was seen only a few times. Other nucleotide sequences in the sample specify the same CDR3. This chain connects TRBV28 to TRBJ1-2; possible D gene TRBD1, 6 bases. Germline lookup yields CDR1 MDHEN and CDR2 SYDVKM. The CDR3 is 14 residues long. Trimming took off 6 bases at V and 6 bases at J, with 17 bases between the two ends. The CDR3 here is CASSPTGGRDGYTF. CDR3 DNA sequence: TGTGCCAGCAGCCCGACGGGGGGGCGGGATGGCTACACCTTC.

This sequence joins TRBV9 and TRBJ2-3, with TRBD2 identical over 9 bases. J gave up 2 bases and V 2 bases, and 12 bases lay outside the gene matches. Germline V gives CDR1 SGDLS, CDR2 YYNGEE. This CDR3 is 18 amino acids long. CDR3 amino acids: CASSVTISGSSNTDTQYF. The CDR3 DNA reads TGTGCCAGCAGCGTTACCATTAGCGGGAGCTCGAACACAGATACGCAGTATTTT.

The chain couples TRBV7-3 to TRBJ2-3; D gene ambiguous. Per the germline V gene, CDR1 is SGHTA and CDR2 is FQGTGA. The V gene lost 6 bases and the J gene lost 4 bases, with 14 bases spanning the gap. CDR3 size: 14 residues. This CDR3 is CASSRGVFADTQYF. The CDR3 DNA follows: TGTGCCAGCAGTCGTGGAGTCTTCGCAGATACGCAGTATTTT.

This clone was observed once. The rearrangement uses TRBV27 and TRBJ2-7; 8 nucleotides match TRBD1. The CDR3 extends over 13 amino acids. V was pared by 7 bases and J by 6 bases, with 8 bases of the junction left unmatched. The V gene's germline CDR1 is MNHEY and CDR2 SMNVEV (reference sequence). The CDR3 loop reads CASNPPGGGEQYF. The CDR3 bases are TGTGCCAGCAATCCGCCAGGGGGCGGCGAGCAGTACTTC.

This clone came up a few times. The chain recombines TRBV14 with TRBJ2-3; TRBD2 matches at 8 bases. This CDR3 is built from 17 residues. V was clipped by 3 bases and J by 0 bases; unmatched bases: 8. CDR1 and CDR2 (germline): SGHDN, FVKESK. CDR3 sequence: CASSQRGGRTSTDTQYF. The CDR3 coding sequence is TGTGCCAGCAGCCAGAGGGGCGGGAGGACTAGCACAGATACGCAGTATTTT.

The rearrangement joins TRBV7-9 to TRBJ2-5, with D unclear. Trimming stripped 5 bases from V and 5 bases from J, with 18 bases between. CDR3 length equals 15 residues. Per germline, CDR1 SEHNR and CDR2 FQNEAQ (reference sequence). This CDR3 is CASSPQSGIGETQYF. CDR3 nucleotides: TGTGCCAGCAGCCCCCAAAGTGGGATCGGGGAGACCCAGTACTTC.

The chain carries TRBV18 and TRBJ2-7; D is perhaps TRBD2 (6 bases). The CDR3 runs 15 residues. Trimming cost V 2 bases and J 4 bases, with 15 bases left between them. Germline-derived CDR1 and CDR2 are KGHSH and LQKENI. CDR3 nucleotide sequence: TGTGCCAGCTCACCATTAGAGGCAGGGAGGTACGAGCAGTACTTC. Translated, it gives CASSPLEAGRYEQYF.

V and J are TRBV5-4 and TRBJ2-1; TRBD1 aligns across 11 bases. V gave up 4 bases and J gave up 7 bases; unmatched junction bases: 4. Germline-derived CDR1 and CDR2 are SGHNT and YYREEE (reference sequence). This CDR3 is 14 amino acids long. The CDR3 protein is CASSMDRGQNEQFF. DNA of the CDR3: TGTGCCAGCAGCATGGACAGGGGGCAGAATGAGCAGTTCTTC. Combining the CDR3 with reference TRBV5-4 and TRBJ2-1 gives the whole variable domain ETGVTQSPTHLIKTRGQQVTLRCSSQSGHNTVSWYQQALGQGPQFIFQYYREEENGRGNFPPRFSGLQFPNYSSELNVNALELDDSALYLCASSMDRGQNEQFFGPGTRLTVL.

This clone was detected ten times or more. V usage is TRBV6-5 and J usage is TRBJ2-7; no reliable D call. The CDR3 is 13 residues long. V lost 0 bases and J lost 6, with 9 bases in between. From germline, CDR1 is MNHEY and CDR2 SVGAGI. CDR3 sequence (DNA): TGTGCCAGCAGTTACTCGAGAAGCACCGAGCAGTACTTC. It yields the protein CASSYSRSTEQYF.

This rearrangement joins TRBV19 to TRBJ2-1; no firm D call. Germline V gene sequence: CDR1 LNHDA, CDR2 SQIVND (reference sequence). The CDR3 sequence is 19 residues long. V dropped 4 bases and J dropped 0 bases, with 22 bases sitting between them. The CDR3 is CASSTRWFAVSSSYNEQFF. The CDR3 coding sequence is TGTGCCAGTAGTACCCGCTGGTTCGCGGTCTCGAGCTCCTACAATGAGCAGTTCTTC.

This rearrangement joins TRBV15 to TRBJ2-3; D might be TRBD1 (5 bases). V was pared by 0 bases and J by 6 bases, with 19 bases between. CDR3 length: 17 residues. CDR1 LNHNV and CDR2 YYDKDF come from the germline V gene (reference sequence). CDR3 sequence: CATSREGQGLASDTQYF. Written as DNA, the CDR3 is TGTGCCACCAGCAGAGAGGGGCAGGGCTTAGCATCGGATACGCAGTATTTT.

This sequence joins TRBV7-9 and TRBJ2-7; 8 bases agree with TRBD2. The CDR3 extends over 13 amino acids. The junction had 2 bases not matched to a gene; V was cut back by 2 bases and J by 5 bases. Germline V gene lookup returns CDR1 SEHNR and CDR2 FQNEAQ (reference sequence). The DNA of the CDR3 is TGTGCCAGCAGCTTAAGCGGGAGCGACGAGCAGTACTTC. Its translation is CASSLSGSDEQYF.

The chain couples TRBV6-1 to TRBJ1-2; D is unresolved. Germline V gives CDR1 MNHNS, CDR2 SASEGT. The V end was cut by 6 bases, the J end by 4 bases, with 12 bases between. The CDR3 runs to 13 residues. CDR3 in amino acids: CASRSVQAYGYTF. CDR3 nucleotide sequence: TGTGCCAGCAGGTCGGTCCAGGCCTATGGCTACACCTTC.

The chain joins TRBV11-2 to TRBJ2-5; D is uncertain. TRBJ2-7 explains the end of the DNA better; the J call may be wrong. The CDR3 is 11 amino acids. Germline CDR1 and CDR2: SGHAT and FQNNGV. CDR3 nucleotide sequence: TGTGCCAGCAGCTTAGGGATCGAGCAGTACTTC. Its translation is CASSLGIEQYF.

The chain recombines TRBV19 with TRBJ2-1; D may correspond to TRBD1 or TRBD2 (5 bases each). V dropped 6 bases and J dropped 10 bases, with 22 bases sitting between them. The CDR3 contains 15 residues. Germline V gives CDR1 LNHDA, CDR2 SQIVND (reference sequence). Here the CDR3 DNA reads TGTGCCAGTAGGAAGGGGACGGTCAGAGGTCGCGAGCAGTTCTTC. This gives the protein CASRKGTVRGREQFF. Supplemented by reference TRBV19 and TRBJ2-1, the full variable domain reads DGGITQSPKYLFRKEGQNVTLSCEQNLNHDAMYWYRQDPGQGLRLIYYSQIVNDFQKGDIAEGYSVSREKKESFPLTVTSAQKNPTAFYLCASRKGTVRGREQFFGPGTRLTVL.

This clone is a singleton in its sample. J is TRBJ2-1 and V is TRBV6-6, with D uncertain. This CDR3 has 14 amino acids. V was trimmed by 0 bases and J by 5 bases, leaving 8 bases between them. CDR1 is MNHNY, CDR2 SVGAGI, per germline (reference sequence). This CDR3 reads CASSYSEQDNEQFF. In nucleotides, the CDR3 is TGTGCCAGCAGTTACTCGGAACAAGACAATGAGCAGTTCTTC.

The CDR3 is CASSLQAGWGANEKLFF. The CDR3 DNA follows: TGCGCCAGCAGCTTGCAAGCAGGCTGGGGTGCTAATGAAAAACTGTTTTTT. The chain couples TRBV5-1 to TRBJ1-4; D uncertain. The germline V gene has CDR1 SGHRS and CDR2 YFSETQ. The CDR3 loop spans 17 amino acids. With 1 base removed from V and 3 bases from J, the gap between germline ends came to 16 bases. Combining the CDR3 with reference TRBV5-1 and TRBJ1-4 gives the whole variable domain KAGVTQTPRYLIKTRGQQVTLSCSPISGHRSVSWYQQTPGQGLQFLFEYFSETQRNKGNFPGRFSGRQFSNSRSEMNVSTLELGDSALYLCASSLQAGWGANEKLFFGSGTQLSVL.

This clone appeared a single time. This chain joins TRBV9 and TRBJ2-7; no definite D call. This CDR3 has 14 amino acids. V lost 0 bases and J lost 0, with 7 bases in between. Germline lookup yields CDR1 SGDLS and CDR2 YYNGEE. In nucleotides, the CDR3 is TGTGCCAGCAGCGTAGTGGGGTTCTCCTACGAGCAGTACTTC. This encodes CASSVVGFSYEQYF.